Below are 25 T cell receptor beta chains sequenced from a single sample in a study of tumor-infiltrating lymphocytes in primary liver carcinoma. Total RNA (roughly 530 ng) served as template for TCR beta cDNA synthesis primed by a constant-region primer. Employing slightly modified ARM-PCR, three nested multiplex PCR rounds were run, and these gave rise to the TCR beta libraries. The first two PCR rounds used TRBV1-TRBV30 primers with a Cbeta primer, 10 cycles each. MiXCR was run by TCRdb on the multiplex PCR reads, yielding one entry per CDR3 protein. This table has about 99,000 distinct CDR3 sequences, around 63% appearing once. The study co-extracted DNA and RNA from around 20-30 mg of unsorted bulk tissue. The sample was liver tumor tissue from sampling region 5. Subset defined: tumor region T5, tumor centre. Receptors were obtained from an older woman with primary liver carcinoma and hepatitis B virus infection.

The chain recombines TRBV7-9 with TRBJ2-3; 8 bases agree with TRBD2. The J segment lost 6 bases and the V segment lost 10 bases, leaving 9 bases of the junction unmatched. The CDR3 contains 13 residues. Per germline, CDR1 SEHNR and CDR2 FQNEAQ (reference sequence). The CDR3, as DNA: TGTGCCATCACAGGACTAGCCATGGATACGCAGTATTTT. This translates into CAITGLAMDTQYF.

This clonotype showed up just a few times. A read error may produce the germline difference seen at one junction end. The rearrangement uses TRBV5-1 and TRBJ2-1; D is undetermined. Germline lookup yields CDR1 SGHRS and CDR2 YFSETQ. The CDR3 totals 11 residues. The CDR3 DNA follows: TGCGCCAGCAGCTCCGACAATGAGCAGTTCTTC. This gives the protein CASSSDNEQFF.

The chain is built from TRBV6-2 or TRBV6-3 and TRBJ1-5; D perhaps matches TRBD1 (5 bases). The CDR3 sequence is 16 residues long. Trimming removed 10 bases from V and 1 base from J, with 20 bases in between. Germline CDR1 MNHEY, CDR2 SVGEGT. The chain's CDR3 is CANSTSRGRSNQPQHF. CDR3 DNA sequence: TGTGCCAACAGCACAAGTAGGGGAAGGAGCAATCAGCCCCAGCATTTT.

Concerning this clonotype itself: An end of the junction does not agree with germline; a read error may underlie this. This rearrangement joins TRBV11-1 to TRBJ2-1; the match to TRBD2 covers 9 bases. This CDR3 comprises 16 residues. The germline gives CDR1 SGHAT, CDR2 FQDESV (reference sequence). In DNA, the CDR3 is TGTGCCAGCAGCCCCATAGCGGGAGCGTATTACAATGAGCTGTTCTTC. Amino acid sequence: CASSPIAGAYYNELFF. The full variable domain, in which reference TRBV11-1 and TRBJ2-1 provide the parts outside the CDR3, is EAEVAQSPRYKITEKSQAVAFWCDPISGHATLYWYRQILGQGPELLVQFQDESVVDDSQLPKDRFSAERLKGVDSTLKIQPAELGDSAMYLCASSPIAGAYYNELFFGPGTRLTVL.

With respect to this clonotype: A much larger clonotype is one base distant, so this may be a read error. The genes are TRBV2 and TRBJ2-2; TRBD2 agrees at 11 bases. The V gene's germline CDR1 is SNHLY and CDR2 FYNNEI. The length of the CDR3 is 14 residues. The CDR3 nucleotides read TGTGCCAGCACGGGACTAGCGGTAACCGGGGAGCTGCTTTTT. It encodes CASTGLAVTGELLF.

This sequence joins TRBV11-3 and TRBJ1-1, with D possibly TRBD1 on 6 matching bases. Trimming shortened V by 1 base and J by 0 bases, and 18 bases separated the two germline ends. Germline V lookup: CDR1 SGHNT, CDR2 YENEEA. The CDR3 contains 18 residues. Written as DNA, the CDR3 is TGTGCCAGCAGCTTAGGAACTGGAAGGGGGATCATGAACACTGAAGCTTTCTTT. Amino acids: CASSLGTGRGIMNTEAFF.

J is TRBJ2-4 and V is TRBV20-1, with 9 positions matching TRBD1. The CDR3 loop spans 14 amino acids. From germline, CDR1 is DFQATT and CDR2 SNEGSKA (reference sequence). V lost 5 bases to trimming and J lost 9 bases; unmatched junction nucleotides: 11. The CDR3 coding sequence is TGCAGTGCTCCCTCCGGGACAGGGAATGGCATTCAGTACTTC. This encodes CSAPSGTGNGIQYF.

This clonotype was seen just once. J is TRBJ2-5 and V is TRBV29-1, with 8 bases fitting TRBD2. There are 15 residues in the CDR3. J gave up 5 bases and V 2 bases, and 10 bases lay outside the gene matches. From germline, CDR1 is SQVTM and CDR2 ANQGSEA. The chain's CDR3 is CSVEKAGAAPETQYF. The CDR3, as DNA: TGCAGCGTTGAAAAAGCGGGGGCCGCTCCGGAGACCCAGTACTTC.

About this clonotype: A junction end diverges from the germline sequence, so it may reflect a read error. This rearrangement joins TRBV6-5 to TRBJ2-4, with a weak D call TRBD1 (6 bases). Germline values: CDR1 MNHEY, CDR2 SVGAGI. The CDR3 is made up of 16 amino acids. The DNA for the CDR3 is TGTACCAGCAGTCCCCCTCAAAGAACAGGGAAAAACATTCAGTACTTC. It translates to CTSSPPQRTGKNIQYF.

Comment on this clonotype: This may be a read error: a much more frequent sequence differs by one nucleotide. This chain joins TRBV6-2 or TRBV6-3 and TRBJ2-7; TRBD1 aligns across 9 bases. The CDR3 sequence is 14 residues long. Germline lookup yields CDR1 MNHEY and CDR2 SVGEGT. J lost 3 bases, V lost 5 bases, and 5 bases had no gene match. The CDR3, as DNA: TGTGCCAGCAGTGACGGGACAGGGTTCTACGAGCAGTACTTC. It is translated as CASSDGTGFYEQYF.

Concerning this clonotype: Lacking the conserved final phenylalanine or tryptophan, this CDR3 likely reflects a read error. V usage is TRBV6-2 or TRBV6-3 and J usage is TRBJ1-1; D possibly corresponds to TRBD1 (5 bases). Germline V lookup: CDR1 MNHEY, CDR2 SVGEGT. The CDR3 is 13 amino acids. The CDR3 here is CASTATANTEAFV. The CDR3 nucleotides are TGTGCTAGCACTGCGACAGCGAACACTGAAGCTTTCGTT.

The chain links TRBV12-3 or TRBV12-4 to TRBJ1-2, with D tentatively TRBD1 (6 bases). The CDR3 is made up of 17 amino acids. Trimming took 3 bases from V and 3 from J, leaving 20 bases between them. The CDR3 nucleotides are TGTGCCAGCAGTTTTAGCCAGGCGGGGGCGCTGGACTATGGCTACACCTTC. Its translation: CASSFSQAGALDYGYTF.

Details on this clonotype: This may come from a read error, since a much larger clone is one base off. V and J are TRBV6-5 and TRBJ2-2, with TRBD1 matching over 7 bases. V shed 8 bases, J shed 1 base, and the junction held 13 bases outside the gene matches. The CDR3 covers 17 residues. Per germline, CDR1 MNHEY and CDR2 SVGAGI. The CDR3 reads CASGDRAPDLNTGELFF. DNA for the CDR3: TGTGCCAGCGGAGACAGGGCACCCGACTTGAACACCGGGGAGCTGTTTTTT.

With regard to this clonotype: A much larger clone differs from this one at a single base, so this may be a read error. The chain links TRBV5-6 to TRBJ1-1; no clear D. V was shortened by 4 bases and J by 4 bases, with 8 bases between the two germline ends. The CDR3 contains 12 residues. Germline CDR1 SGHDT, CDR2 YYEEEE. The CDR3 spells CASSPRGTEAFF. CDR3 DNA: TGTGCCAGCAGCCCGCGGGGCACTGAAGCTTTCTTT.

A word on this clonotype: One junction end disagrees with the germline gene, perhaps due to a read error. The chain combines TRBV6-6 with TRBJ2-5; TRBD1 aligns across 11 bases. This CDR3 has 14 amino acids. Germline CDR1 reads MNHNY; CDR2 reads SVGAGI (reference sequence). The CDR3 nucleotides are TGTACCAGCACCGGGACAGGGGGTAAAGAGATCCAGTACTTC. As protein: CTSTGTGGKEIQYF.

Regarding this clonotype: The CDR3 ends on some other residue instead of the conserved phenylalanine or tryptophan, so this is likely a read error. The chain uses TRBV11-2 and TRBJ2-3; possible D gene TRBD2, 5 bases. The CDR3 loop spans 13 amino acids. Germline lookup yields CDR1 SGHAT and CDR2 FQNNGV. The CDR3 here is CASGLDRGDTQYL. CDR3 nucleotide sequence: TGTGCAAGCGGCTTAGATCGAGGAGATACGCAGTATTTA.

A word on this clonotype: This sequence may be a read error, since a much larger clone differs from it by one base. This rearrangement joins TRBV5-4 to TRBJ2-5; 9 bases fit TRBD1. Germline CDR1 is SGHNT and CDR2 is YYREEE (reference sequence). CDR3 size: 14 residues. CDR3 in amino acids: CPSRPPGQGKTQYF. The CDR3 bases are TGTCCCAGCAGGCCCCCGGGACAGGGAAAGACCCAGTACTTC.

V gene TRBV12-3 or TRBV12-4 combines with J gene TRBJ1-2; D may be TRBD1 (6 bases). V lost 6 bases, J lost 8 bases, and 19 bases lay in between. The CDR3 contains 14 residues. CDR3 DNA: TGTGCCAGCAGGACCCGGGACATCGCCTACGGCTACACCTTC. It is translated as CASRTRDIAYGYTF.

The chain couples TRBV6-1 to TRBJ2-2; D is perhaps TRBD2 (6 bases). The germline V gene encodes CDR1 MNHNS and CDR2 SASEGT. The length of the CDR3 is 15 residues. V was cut by 10 bases and J by 3 bases, with 18 bases left in between. CDR3 sequence: CANRRDWVDTGELFF. CDR3 in DNA: TGTGCCAACCGTCGGGACTGGGTCGACACCGGGGAGCTGTTTTTT.

Comment on this clonotype: A much larger clonotype is one base distant, so this may be a read error. The V and J genes are TRBV16 and TRBJ1-5; D gene uncertain. CDR3 length equals 14 residues. Germline V gives CDR1 KGHSY, CDR2 FQNENV. CDR3 region: CTSSQLGGNQPQHF. As DNA, the CDR3 is TGTACCAGCAGCCAATTAGGAGGAAATCAGCCCCAGCATTTT.

A word on this clonotype: The junction shows a germline mismatch at one end, possibly a read error. V is TRBV11-2 and J is TRBJ2-2, with TRBD2 as a possible D gene (5 bases). Germline CDR1 and CDR2: SGHAT and FQNNGV. The CDR3 has 14 residues. In nucleotides, the CDR3 is TGTGCCAGCAGCTTCTATAGATCCGCCGGGGAGCTGCTTTTT. Its protein product is CASSFYRSAGELLF.

For this clonotype: The conserved phenylalanine or tryptophan normally closing the CDR3 is absent here, so this likely arose from a read error. Because the CDR3's place on the DNA is in doubt, the DNA is left out and the CDR3 is given as listed by TCRdb. V is TRBV11-3 and J is TRBJ1-6; TRBD1, as called in the table, went unchecked against the DNA. Germline V gene sequence: CDR1 SGHNT, CDR2 YENEEA. The CDR3 has 14 residues if both end residues are counted. The chain's CDR3 is CASSLDRGVSPFHI.

Details on this clonotype: An end of the junction differs from the germline gene, which may be a read error. This sequence joins TRBV23-1 and TRBJ2-1; no reliable D call. TRBV23-1 is given ORF status, its function remaining uncertain. The CDR3 extends over 19 amino acids. The CDR3 DNA sequence: TGCGCCAGCAGTCAATCGAACATCGGGCAGTCGAGAGGATACAAAGAGCAGTTCTTC. Its translation: CASSQSNIGQSRGYKEQFF.

This clonotype is a singleton in its sample. V is TRBV28 and J is TRBJ2-7, with D possibly matching TRBD2 (5 bases). CDR1 is MDHEN and CDR2 is SYDVKM in the germline V gene. The CDR3 is made up of 13 amino acids. V was pared by 6 bases and J by 9 bases, with 18 bases between. In nucleotides, the CDR3 is TGTGCCAGCAGCTTGACGGGCGTCGGGGTGCAGTACTTC. Translated, it gives CASSLTGVGVQYF.

About this clonotype: The junction does not match germline at one end; this may be a read error. The chain couples TRBV4-1 to TRBJ2-7; 9 bases fit TRBD1. CDR1 is MGHRA, CDR2 YSYEKL, per germline. This CDR3 comprises 14 residues. The CDR3 sequence: CTSSLRQGEYEQYF. The CDR3, as DNA: TGCACCAGCAGCCTGCGACAGGGGGAGTACGAGCAGTACTTC.